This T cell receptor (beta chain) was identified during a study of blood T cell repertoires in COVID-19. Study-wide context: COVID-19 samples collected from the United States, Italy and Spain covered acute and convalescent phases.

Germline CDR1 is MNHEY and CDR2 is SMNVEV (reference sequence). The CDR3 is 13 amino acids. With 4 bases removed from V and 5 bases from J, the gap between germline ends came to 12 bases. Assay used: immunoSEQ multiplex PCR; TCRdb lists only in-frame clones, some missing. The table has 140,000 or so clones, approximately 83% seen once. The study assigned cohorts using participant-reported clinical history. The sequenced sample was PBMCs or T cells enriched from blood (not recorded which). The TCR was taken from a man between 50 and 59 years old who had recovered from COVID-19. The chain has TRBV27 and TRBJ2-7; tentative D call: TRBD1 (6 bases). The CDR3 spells CASSSNRVHEQYF. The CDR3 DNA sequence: TGTGCCAGCAGTTCCAACAGGGTTCACGAGCAGTACTTC.